This T cell receptor beta chain was sequenced for a study of T-cell reconstitution after alpha-beta-depleted transplantation in children. Points from the study as a whole: After one year, T-cell counts and TCRbeta diversity mostly came from new T cells. Two months or so post-transplant, alpha-beta T cells reportedly derived from several hundred expanded graft clones. Several patients had high TCRbeta diversity at day 60; it came from surviving recipient T cells and thymic progenitors.

This clonotype was observed a few times. What it recognizes is unknown. During its preparation, the TCRbeta library received unique molecular identifiers. Via MiXCR, TCRdb re-called the PCR reads, giving one row per CDR3 protein. Among about 140,000 distinct CDR3 sequences, 8.8% were seen once, and the ten largest hold 15% to 20%. The CDR3 is 15 amino acids. Trimming stripped 4 bases from V and 5 bases from J, with 14 bases between. The germline V gene has CDR1 LNHNV and CDR2 YYDKDF (reference sequence). This clonotype was obtained from a female patient aged 2 to 10 who had a stem cell transplant for congenital amegakaryocytic thrombocytopenia, so the T cells may come from the graft donor. The input for sequencing was PBMCs, mostly from graft donor cells, taken 180 days after TCRalphabeta/CD19-depleted stem cell transplant. The chain employs TRBV15 and TRBJ2-2; possibly TRBD2 for D (7 bases). Here the CDR3 reads CATSKRGGITGELFF. CDR3 sequence (DNA): TGTGCCACCAGCAAGAGGGGGGGTATAACCGGGGAGCTGTTTTTT.